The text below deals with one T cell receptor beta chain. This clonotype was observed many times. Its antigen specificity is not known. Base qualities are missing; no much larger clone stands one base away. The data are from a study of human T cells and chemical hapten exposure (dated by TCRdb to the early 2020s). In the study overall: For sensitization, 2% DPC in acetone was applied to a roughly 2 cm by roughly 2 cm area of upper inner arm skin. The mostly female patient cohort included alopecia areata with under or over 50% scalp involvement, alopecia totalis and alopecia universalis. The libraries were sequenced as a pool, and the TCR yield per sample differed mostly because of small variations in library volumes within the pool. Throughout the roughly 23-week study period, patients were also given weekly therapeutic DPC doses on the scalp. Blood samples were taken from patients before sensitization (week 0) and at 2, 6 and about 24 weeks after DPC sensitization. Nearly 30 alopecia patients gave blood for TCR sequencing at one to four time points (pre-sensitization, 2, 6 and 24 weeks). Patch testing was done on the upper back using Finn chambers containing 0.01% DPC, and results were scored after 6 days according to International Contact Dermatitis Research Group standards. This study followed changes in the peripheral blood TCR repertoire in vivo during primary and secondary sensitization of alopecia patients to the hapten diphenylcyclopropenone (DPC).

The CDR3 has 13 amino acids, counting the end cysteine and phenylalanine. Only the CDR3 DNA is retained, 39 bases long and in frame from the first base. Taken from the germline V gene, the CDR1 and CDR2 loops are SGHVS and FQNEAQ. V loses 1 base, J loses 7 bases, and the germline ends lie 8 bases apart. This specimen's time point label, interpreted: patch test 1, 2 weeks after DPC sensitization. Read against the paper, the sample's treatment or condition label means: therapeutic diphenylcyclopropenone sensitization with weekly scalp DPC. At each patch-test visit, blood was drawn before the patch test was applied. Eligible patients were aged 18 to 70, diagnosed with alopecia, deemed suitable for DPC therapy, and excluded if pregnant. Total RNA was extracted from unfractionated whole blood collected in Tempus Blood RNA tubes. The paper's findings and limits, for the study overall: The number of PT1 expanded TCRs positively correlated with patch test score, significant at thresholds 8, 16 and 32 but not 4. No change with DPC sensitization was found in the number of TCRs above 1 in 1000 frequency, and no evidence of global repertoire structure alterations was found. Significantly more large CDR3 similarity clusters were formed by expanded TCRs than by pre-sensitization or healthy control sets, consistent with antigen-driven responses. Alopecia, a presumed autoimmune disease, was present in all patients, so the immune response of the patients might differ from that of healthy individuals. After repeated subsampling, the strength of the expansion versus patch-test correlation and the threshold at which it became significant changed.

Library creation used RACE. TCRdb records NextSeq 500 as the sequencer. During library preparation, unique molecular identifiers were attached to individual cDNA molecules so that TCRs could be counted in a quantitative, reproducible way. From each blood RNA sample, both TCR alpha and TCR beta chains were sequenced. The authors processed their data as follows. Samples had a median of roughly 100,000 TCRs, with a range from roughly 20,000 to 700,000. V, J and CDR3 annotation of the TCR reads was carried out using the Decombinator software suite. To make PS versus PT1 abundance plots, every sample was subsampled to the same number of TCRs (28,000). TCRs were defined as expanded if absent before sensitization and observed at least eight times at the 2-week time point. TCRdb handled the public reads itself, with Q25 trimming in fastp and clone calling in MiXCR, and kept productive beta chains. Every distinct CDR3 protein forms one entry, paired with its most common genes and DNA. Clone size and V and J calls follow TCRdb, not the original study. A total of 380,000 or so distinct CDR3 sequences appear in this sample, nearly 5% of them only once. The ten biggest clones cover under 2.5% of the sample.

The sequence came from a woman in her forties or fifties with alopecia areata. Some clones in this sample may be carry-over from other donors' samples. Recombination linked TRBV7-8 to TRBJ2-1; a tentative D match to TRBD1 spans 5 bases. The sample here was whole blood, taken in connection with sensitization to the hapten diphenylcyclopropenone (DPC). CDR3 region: CASSLDRSNEQFF. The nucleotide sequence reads TGTGCCAGCAGCTTAGACAGGTCTAATGAGCAGTTCTTC.